This T cell receptor (beta chain) was sequenced in a study of control samples from healthy donors and cancer patients. The repertoire was sequenced with immunoSEQ multiplex PCR; TCRdb's copy has only in-frame clones and lacks some. The sample holds some 20,000 clones, roughly 80% seen once. V lost 0 bases and J lost 2, with 2 bases in between. Germline CDR1 MNHEY, CDR2 SVGAGI. The CDR3 extends over 13 amino acids. The sequence was obtained from an elderly man with head and neck cancer. The sequenced sample consisted of PBMCs. The J gene is TRBJ2-1, the V gene TRBV6-5, with unresolved D. CDR3 bases: TGTGCCAGCAGTTACTCGGCCTACAATGAGCAGTTCTTC. This gives the protein CASSYSAYNEQFF.